This T cell receptor beta chain comes out of a study of regulatory T cells in long-lasting Graves disease. Time point here: newly diagnosed GD, antithyroid drugs for less than 3 months. The TCR library was prepared using RNA isolated from PBMCs. This clonotype was observed once. Trimming cost V 6 bases and J 2 bases; bases outside gene matches: 8. The germline gives CDR1 SGHRS, CDR2 YFSETQ. The CDR3 totals 15 residues. Relying on iRepertoire HTBI primers and Arm-PCR of CDR3 regions, the team built TCR beta libraries. TCRdb recomputed calls from the multiplex PCR reads with MiXCR, one row per CDR3 protein. The data hold about 330,000 distinct CDR3 sequences, with around 15% observed a single time. These same data were also listed under a study on T cells in Graves' hyperthyroidism and ophthalmopathy.

The chain links TRBV5-1 to TRBJ2-3; TRBD2 aligns across 8 bases. Material: peripheral blood mononuclear cells (PBMCs), obtained at new diagnosis, from a patient treated with antithyroid drugs. The TCR sequence derives from a young woman with Graves disease. The CDR3 is CASMGGTSFTDTQYF. The CDR3 coding sequence is TGCGCCAGCATGGGGGGGACTAGTTTCACAGATACGCAGTATTTT.